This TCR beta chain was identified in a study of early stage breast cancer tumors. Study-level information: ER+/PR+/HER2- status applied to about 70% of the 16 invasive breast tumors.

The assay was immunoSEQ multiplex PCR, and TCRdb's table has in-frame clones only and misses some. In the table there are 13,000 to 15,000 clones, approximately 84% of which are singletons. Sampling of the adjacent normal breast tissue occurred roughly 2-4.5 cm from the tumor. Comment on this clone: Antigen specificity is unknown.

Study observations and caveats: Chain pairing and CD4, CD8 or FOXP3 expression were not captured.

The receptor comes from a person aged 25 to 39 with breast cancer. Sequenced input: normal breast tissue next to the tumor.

In DNA, the CDR3 is TGTGCCAGCAGTGATATAAGGGAGCCCAACTATGGCTACACCTTC. Residues: CASSDIREPNYGYTF. The J gene is TRBJ1-2, the V gene TRBV6-1, with unresolved D. The V gene lost 3 bases and the J gene lost 2 bases, with 13 bases spanning the gap. Looked up from germline, CDR1 is MNHNS and CDR2 is SASEGT. The CDR3 is 15 residues long.